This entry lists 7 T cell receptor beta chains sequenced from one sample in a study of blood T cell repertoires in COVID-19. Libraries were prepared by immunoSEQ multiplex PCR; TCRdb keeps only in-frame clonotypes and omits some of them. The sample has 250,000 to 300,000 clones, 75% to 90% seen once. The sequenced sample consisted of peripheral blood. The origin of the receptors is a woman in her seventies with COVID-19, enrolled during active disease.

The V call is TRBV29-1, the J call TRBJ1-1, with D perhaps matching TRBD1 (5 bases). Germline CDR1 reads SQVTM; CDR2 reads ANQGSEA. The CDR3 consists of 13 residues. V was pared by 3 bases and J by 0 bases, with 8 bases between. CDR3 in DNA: TGCAGCGTTGAGGGGCAAATGAACACTGAAGCTTTCTTT. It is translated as CSVEGQMNTEAFF. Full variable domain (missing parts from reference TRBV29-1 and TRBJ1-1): SAVISQKPSRDICQRGTSLTIQCQVDSQVTMMFWYRQQPGQSLTLIATANQGSEATYESGFVIDKFPISRPNLTFSTLTVSNMSPEDSSIYLCSVEGQMNTEAFFGQGTRLTVV.

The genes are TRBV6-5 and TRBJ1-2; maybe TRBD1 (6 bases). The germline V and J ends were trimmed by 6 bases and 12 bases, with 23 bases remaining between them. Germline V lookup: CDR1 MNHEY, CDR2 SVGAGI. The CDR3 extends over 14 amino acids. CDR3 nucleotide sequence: TGTGCCAGCAGCCTGAAACAGGGTGTCCAGGCGAACACCTTC. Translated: CASSLKQGVQANTF.

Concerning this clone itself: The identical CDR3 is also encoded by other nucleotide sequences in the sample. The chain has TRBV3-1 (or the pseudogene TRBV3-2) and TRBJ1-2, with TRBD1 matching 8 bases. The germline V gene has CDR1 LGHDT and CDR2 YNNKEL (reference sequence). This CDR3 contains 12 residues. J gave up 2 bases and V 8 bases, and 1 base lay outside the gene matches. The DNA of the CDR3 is TGTGCCAGCCAGGGGGCAAACTATGGCTACACCTTC. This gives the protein CASQGANYGYTF.

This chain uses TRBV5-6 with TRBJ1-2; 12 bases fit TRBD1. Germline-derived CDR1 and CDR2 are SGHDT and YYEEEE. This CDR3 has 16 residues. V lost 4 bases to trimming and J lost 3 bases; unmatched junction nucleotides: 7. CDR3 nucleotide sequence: TGTGCCAGCAGCACCGGGACAGGGGGCGCAGACTATGGCTACACCTTC. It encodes CASSTGTGGADYGYTF.

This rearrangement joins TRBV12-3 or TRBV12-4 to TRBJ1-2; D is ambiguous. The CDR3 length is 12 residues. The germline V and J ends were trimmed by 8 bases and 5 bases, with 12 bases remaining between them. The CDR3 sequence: CASRGRYYGYTF. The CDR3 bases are TGTGCCAGCCGAGGCCGGTATTATGGCTACACCTTC.

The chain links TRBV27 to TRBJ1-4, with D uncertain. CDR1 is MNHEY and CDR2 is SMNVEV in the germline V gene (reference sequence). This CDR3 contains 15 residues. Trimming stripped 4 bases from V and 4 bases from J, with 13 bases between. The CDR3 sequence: CASSSGRVRNEKLFF. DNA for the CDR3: TGTGCCAGCAGTTCCGGCCGGGTCCGTAATGAAAAACTGTTTTTT.

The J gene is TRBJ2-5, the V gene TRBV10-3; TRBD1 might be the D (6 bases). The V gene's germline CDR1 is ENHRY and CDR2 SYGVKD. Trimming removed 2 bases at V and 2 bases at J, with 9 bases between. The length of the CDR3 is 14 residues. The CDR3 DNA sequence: TGTGCCATCAGTGAGGGACAGAGACAAGAGACCCAGTACTTC. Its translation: CAISEGQRQETQYF.